The 14 T cell receptor beta chains in this list originate from one sample, sequenced in a study of regulatory T cells in long-lasting Graves disease. Through Arm-PCR of CDR3 regions and iRepertoire HTBI primers, TCR beta libraries were built. MiXCR, applied by TCRdb to the multiplex PCR reads, yields one record per CDR3 protein. The table has roughly 260,000 distinct CDR3 sequences, 18% seen once. The time point was: newly diagnosed GD, antithyroid drugs for less than 3 months. PBMCs provided the RNA from which the TCR library was made. The same data also went into a second study, on T cells in Graves' hyperthyroidism and ophthalmopathy.

The sequencing here drew on peripheral blood mononuclear cells (PBMCs), taken at new diagnosis, from a patient treated with antithyroid drugs. These receptors all stem from a woman aged 30 to 39 with Graves disease.

This clonotype was counted ten times or more. V and J are TRBV4-1 and TRBJ1-5, with 12 bases aligning to TRBD1. Per germline, CDR1 MGHRA and CDR2 YSYEKL. This CDR3 spans 18 amino acids. Unmatched junction bases numbered 16, after V lost 7 bases and J lost 6 bases. CDR3 nucleotide sequence: TGCGCCAGCACCAAGACACCCGGGACAGGGGGCGGTGGTCAGCCCCAGCATTTT. Protein product: CASTKTPGTGGGGQPQHF.

The chain couples TRBV2 to TRBJ1-1; TRBD1 agrees at 7 bases. The CDR3 extends over 14 amino acids. Per the germline V gene, CDR1 is SNHLY and CDR2 is FYNNEI. J was trimmed by 9 bases and V by 6 bases; bases with no gene match: 13. The CDR3 is CASRLDRRYNKAFF. The CDR3 DNA follows: TGTGCCAGCAGGTTGGACAGGCGATACAACAAAGCTTTCTTT. Looking up the rest from reference TRBV2 and TRBJ1-1 gives the full variable domain: EPEVTQTPSHQVTQMGQEVILRCVPISNHLYFYWYRQILGQKVEFLVSFYNNEISEKSEIFDDQFSVERPDGSNFTLKIRSTKLEDSAMYFCASRLDRRYNKAFFGQGTRLTVV.

This clonotype appeared many times. The rearrangement links TRBV4-2 to TRBJ1-5; a weak D match, TRBD1 (6 bases). Deletions cut 1 base from V and 4 bases from J, with 14 bases between. The CDR3 extends over 16 amino acids. Per germline, CDR1 LGHNA and CDR2 YNFKEQ. CDR3 loop: CASSQVLGTLNQPQHF. The CDR3 DNA sequence: TGTGCCAGCAGCCAAGTCCTAGGGACATTGAATCAGCCCCAGCATTTT.

This clonotype was counted many times. The chain has TRBV6-1 and TRBJ1-5; D is unclear. The CDR3 sequence is 14 residues long. V was pared by 6 bases and J by 6 bases, with 15 bases between. Germline CDR1 is MNHNS and CDR2 is SASEGT. CDR3 loop: CASSPSTLGQPQHF. The DNA of the CDR3 is TGTGCCAGCAGCCCTAGTACACTGGGTCAGCCCCAGCATTTT.

The rearrangement links TRBV4-2 to TRBJ2-3; TRBD2 might be the D (5 bases). V lost 0 bases and J lost 0, with 7 bases in between. The CDR3 contains 15 residues. CDR1 and CDR2 from the germline V gene are LGHNA and YNFKEQ. CDR3 protein: CASSQDRRSTDTQYF. CDR3 bases: TGTGCCAGCAGCCAAGACAGGAGGAGCACAGATACGCAGTATTTT.

This clonotype was picked up many times. V is TRBV29-1 and J is TRBJ1-3; D not certain. Between the trimmed V and J ends, which lost 6 bases and 0 bases, there was a span of 6 bases. CDR1 SQVTM and CDR2 ANQGSEA come from the germline V gene. This CDR3 contains 12 residues. DNA of the CDR3: TGCAGCGTGTCGCACTCTGGAAACACCATATATTTT. Translating gives CSVSHSGNTIYF. The variable domain in full, completed from reference TRBV29-1 and TRBJ1-3, reads SAVISQKPSRDICQRGTSLTIQCQVDSQVTMMFWYRQQPGQSLTLIATANQGSEATYESGFVIDKFPISRPNLTFSTLTVSNMSPEDSSIYLCSVSHSGNTIYFGEGSWLTVV.

This clonotype was recorded many times. V usage is TRBV6-1 and J usage is TRBJ2-5, with D possibly TRBD2 on 5 matching bases. The CDR3 is 15 residues long. Germline-derived CDR1 and CDR2 are MNHNS and SASEGT. Trimming pared 3 bases from V and 0 bases from J, leaving 11 bases between. DNA for the CDR3: TGTGCCAGCAGTGAGTCTCTAGCTAACCAAGAGACCCAGTACTTC. Protein sequence: CASSESLANQETQYF.

This clonotype appeared many times. CDR3 sequence reads: CASNLGRPGEKLFF. CDR3 sequence (DNA): TGTGCCAGTAACCTCGGACGCCCTGGGGAAAAACTGTTTTTT. The chain links TRBV19 to TRBJ1-4, with unresolved D. Trimming took 7 bases from V and 8 from J, leaving 17 bases between them. Germline V CDR1 and CDR2: LNHDA, SQIVND (reference sequence). CDR3 size: 14 residues.

This clonotype showed up many times. The chain couples TRBV5-6 to TRBJ2-4, with D possibly matching TRBD2 (6 bases). Deletions cut 5 bases from V and 0 bases from J, with 15 bases between. This CDR3 is built from 16 residues. Germline lookup yields CDR1 SGHDT and CDR2 YYEEEE. CDR3 sequence: CASRKVGLGAKNIQYF. DNA for the CDR3: TGTGCCAGCAGGAAAGTGGGACTCGGAGCCAAAAACATTCAGTACTTC.

This clonotype was found many times. The chain couples TRBV20-1 to TRBJ1-1, with D possibly TRBD1 on 5 matching bases. This CDR3 contains 15 residues. Germline lookup yields CDR1 DFQATT and CDR2 SNEGSKA (reference sequence). V shed 0 bases and J shed 1 base, with 12 bases lying between them. CDR3 nucleotide sequence: TGCAGTGCTAGAGATTGGCAGGGACCGAACACTGAAGCTTTCTTT. Its translation is CSARDWQGPNTEAFF.

In its sample, this clonotype was seen many times. J is TRBJ1-2 and V is TRBV4-2; 10 nucleotides match TRBD1. Germline CDR1 is LGHNA and CDR2 is YNFKEQ. The V gene end was trimmed by 0 bases and the J gene end by 4 bases; junction bases not matched to a gene: 23. The length of the CDR3 is 22 residues. DNA for the CDR3: TGTGCCAGCAGCCAAGAAAAGGAGAGGGTCCGCCGGACAGGGGGAGGGGGCTATGGCTACACCTTC. This translates into CASSQEKERVRRTGGGGYGYTF.

In its sample, this clonotype was seen a few times. A much larger clone differs by one base, so this may be a read error. Since no conserved phenylalanine or tryptophan closes the CDR3, a read error is the likely cause. The V gene is TRBV5-6, the J gene TRBJ1-1; possible D gene TRBD1, 5 bases. CDR1 SGHDT and CDR2 YYEEEE come from the germline V gene. The length of the CDR3 is 15 residues. V was pared by 2 bases and J by 0 bases, with 11 bases between. For the CDR3, the DNA is TGTGCCAGCAGCTTTCAGGTGGACATGAACACTGAAGCTTTCCTT. It encodes CASSFQVDMNTEAFL.

This clonotype has ten or more counts. This sequence joins TRBV12-3 or TRBV12-4 and TRBJ1-1; D may be TRBD1 (6 bases). This CDR3 comprises 14 residues. V was trimmed by 0 bases and J by 6 bases, leaving 11 bases between them. CDR3 nucleotide sequence: TGTGCCAGCAGTTTAGCGGGGGGCTCTTCTGAAGCTTTCTTT. It encodes CASSLAGGSSEAFF.

The sample holds many counts of this clonotype. The chain links TRBV2 to TRBJ1-5; weak D call: TRBD1 (5 bases). Germline CDR1 is SNHLY and CDR2 is FYNNEI. V was cut by 6 bases and J by 3 bases, with 15 bases left in between. The CDR3 is 15 amino acids. The DNA of the CDR3 is TGTGCCAGCAGCAACCTCGACAGTTCCAATCAGCCCCAGCATTTT. Translated, it gives CASSNLDSSNQPQHF.